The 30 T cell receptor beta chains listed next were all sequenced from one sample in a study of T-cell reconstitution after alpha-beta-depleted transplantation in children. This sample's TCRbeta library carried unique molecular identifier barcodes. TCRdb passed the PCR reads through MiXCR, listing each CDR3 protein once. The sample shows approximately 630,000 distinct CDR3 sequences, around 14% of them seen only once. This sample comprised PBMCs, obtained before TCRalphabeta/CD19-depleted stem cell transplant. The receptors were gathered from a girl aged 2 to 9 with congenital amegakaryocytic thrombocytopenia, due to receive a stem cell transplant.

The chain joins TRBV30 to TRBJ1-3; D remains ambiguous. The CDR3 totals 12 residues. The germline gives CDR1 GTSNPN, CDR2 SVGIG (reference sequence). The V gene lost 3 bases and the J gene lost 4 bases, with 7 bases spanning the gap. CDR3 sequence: CAWRGSGNTIYF. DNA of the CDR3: TGTGCCTGGAGGGGGTCCGGAAACACCATATATTTT.

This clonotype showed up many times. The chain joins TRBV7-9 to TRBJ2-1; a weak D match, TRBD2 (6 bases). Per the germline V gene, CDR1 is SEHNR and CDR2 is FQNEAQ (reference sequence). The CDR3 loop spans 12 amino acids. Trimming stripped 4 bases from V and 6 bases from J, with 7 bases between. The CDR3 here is CASSSSVNEQFF. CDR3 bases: TGTGCCAGCAGCTCTAGCGTCAATGAGCAGTTCTTC.

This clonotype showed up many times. The DNA of the CDR3 is TGCGCCAGCAGCCACCTACCGGGACTAGCGGGGTCCCTCTTCCGGTTGGAGCAGTTCTTC. Its translation: CASSHLPGLAGSLFRLEQFF. V is TRBV5-1 and J is TRBJ2-1; 13 positions match TRBD2. The CDR3 contains 20 residues. The germline V gene encodes CDR1 SGHRS and CDR2 YFSETQ. The ends lost 4 bases at V and 10 bases at J; junction bases unmatched: 23. Supplemented by reference TRBV5-1 and TRBJ2-1, the full variable domain reads KAGVTQTPRYLIKTRGQQVTLSCSPISGHRSVSWYQQTPGQGLQFLFEYFSETQRNKGNFPGRFSGRQFSNSRSEMNVSTLELGDSALYLCASSHLPGLAGSLFRLEQFFGPGTRLTVL.

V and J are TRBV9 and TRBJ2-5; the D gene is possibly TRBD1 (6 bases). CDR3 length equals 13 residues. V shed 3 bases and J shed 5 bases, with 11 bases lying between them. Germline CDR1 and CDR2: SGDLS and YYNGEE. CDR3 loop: CASSDRVGETQYF. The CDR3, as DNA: TGTGCCAGCAGCGACAGGGTTGGGGAGACCCAGTACTTC.

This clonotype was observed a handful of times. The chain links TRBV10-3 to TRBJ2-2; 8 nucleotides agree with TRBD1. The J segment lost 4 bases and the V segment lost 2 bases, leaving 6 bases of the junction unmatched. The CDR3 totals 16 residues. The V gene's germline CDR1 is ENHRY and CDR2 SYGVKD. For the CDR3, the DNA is TGTGCCATCAGTGAGAAGGACAGGGCTGGCACCGGGGAGCTGTTTTTT. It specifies CAISEKDRAGTGELFF.

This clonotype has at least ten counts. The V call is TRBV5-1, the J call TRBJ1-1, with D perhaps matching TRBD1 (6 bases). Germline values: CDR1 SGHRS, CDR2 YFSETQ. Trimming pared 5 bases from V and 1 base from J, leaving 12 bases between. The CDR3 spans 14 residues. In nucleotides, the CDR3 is TGCGCCAGCAGATCAGGGGTGAGGAACACTGAAGCTTTCTTT. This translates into CASRSGVRNTEAFF.

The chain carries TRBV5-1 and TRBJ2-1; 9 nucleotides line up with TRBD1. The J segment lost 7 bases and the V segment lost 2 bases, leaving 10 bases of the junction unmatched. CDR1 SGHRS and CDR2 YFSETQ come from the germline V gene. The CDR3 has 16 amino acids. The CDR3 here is CASSLLQGAVGNEQFF. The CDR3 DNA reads TGCGCCAGCAGCTTATTACAGGGGGCGGTGGGTAATGAGCAGTTCTTC.

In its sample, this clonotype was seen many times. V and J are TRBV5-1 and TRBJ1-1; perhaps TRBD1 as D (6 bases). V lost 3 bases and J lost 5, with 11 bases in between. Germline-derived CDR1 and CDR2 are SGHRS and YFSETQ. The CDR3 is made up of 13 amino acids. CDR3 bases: TGCGCCAGCAGCTCCACAGGGTTTACTGAAGCTTTCTTT. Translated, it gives CASSSTGFTEAFF.

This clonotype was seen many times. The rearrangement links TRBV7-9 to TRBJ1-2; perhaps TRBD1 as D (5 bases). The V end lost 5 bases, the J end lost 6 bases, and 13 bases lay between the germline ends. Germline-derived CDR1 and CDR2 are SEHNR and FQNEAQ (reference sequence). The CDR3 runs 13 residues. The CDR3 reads CASSPGTDDGYTF. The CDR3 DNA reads TGTGCCAGCAGCCCCGGGACGGACGATGGCTACACCTTC. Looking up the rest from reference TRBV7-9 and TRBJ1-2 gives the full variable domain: DTGVSQNPRHKITKRGQNVTFRCDPISEHNRLYWYRQTLGQGPEFLTYFQNEAQLEKSRLLSDRFSAERPKGSFSTLEIQRTEQGDSAMYLCASSPGTDDGYTFGSGTRLTVV.

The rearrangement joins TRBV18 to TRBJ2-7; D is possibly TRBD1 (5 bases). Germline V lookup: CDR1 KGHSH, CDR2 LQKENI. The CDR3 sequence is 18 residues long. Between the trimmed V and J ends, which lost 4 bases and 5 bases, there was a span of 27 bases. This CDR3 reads CASSRDYPQAQGSHEQYF. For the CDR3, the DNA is TGTGCCAGCTCACGCGATTACCCCCAAGCCCAGGGTAGCCACGAGCAGTACTTC.

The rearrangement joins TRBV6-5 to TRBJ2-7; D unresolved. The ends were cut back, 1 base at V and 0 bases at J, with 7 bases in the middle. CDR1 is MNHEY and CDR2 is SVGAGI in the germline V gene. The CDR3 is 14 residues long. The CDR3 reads CASSYYLSSYEQYF. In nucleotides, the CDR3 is TGTGCCAGCAGTTACTACCTGAGCTCCTACGAGCAGTACTTC.

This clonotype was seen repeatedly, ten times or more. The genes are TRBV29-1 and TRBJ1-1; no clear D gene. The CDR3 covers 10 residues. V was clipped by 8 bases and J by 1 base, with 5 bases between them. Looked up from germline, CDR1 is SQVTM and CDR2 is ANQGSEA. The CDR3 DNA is TGCAGCTTAGAGAACACTGAAGCTTTCTTT. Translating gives CSLENTEAFF. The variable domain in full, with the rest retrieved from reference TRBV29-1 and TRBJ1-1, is SAVISQKPSRDICQRGTSLTIQCQVDSQVTMMFWYRQQPGQSLTLIATANQGSEATYESGFVIDKFPISRPNLTFSTLTVSNMSPEDSSIYLCSLENTEAFFGQGTRLTVV.

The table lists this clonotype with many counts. Here the CDR3 reads CASSLRTGLEGTEAFF. For the CDR3, the DNA is TGCGCCAGCAGCCTGCGCACAGGTTTAGAAGGCACTGAAGCTTTCTTT. The J gene is TRBJ1-1, the V gene TRBV5-1, with D perhaps matching TRBD1 (5 bases). Germline values: CDR1 SGHRS, CDR2 YFSETQ. The CDR3 is 16 residues long. V was cut by 4 bases and J by 4 bases, with 20 bases left in between.

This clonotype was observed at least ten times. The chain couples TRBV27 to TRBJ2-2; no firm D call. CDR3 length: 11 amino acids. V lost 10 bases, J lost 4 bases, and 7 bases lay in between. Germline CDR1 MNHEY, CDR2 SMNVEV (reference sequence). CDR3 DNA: TGTGCCACCCTTACCACCGGGGAGCTGTTTTTT. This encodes CATLTTGELFF.

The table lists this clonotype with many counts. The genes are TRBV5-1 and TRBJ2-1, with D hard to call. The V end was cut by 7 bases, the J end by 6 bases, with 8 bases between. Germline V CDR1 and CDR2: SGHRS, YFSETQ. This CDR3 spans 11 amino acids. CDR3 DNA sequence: TGCGCCAGCCGGTTTGGCAATGAGCAGTTCTTC. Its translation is CASRFGNEQFF.

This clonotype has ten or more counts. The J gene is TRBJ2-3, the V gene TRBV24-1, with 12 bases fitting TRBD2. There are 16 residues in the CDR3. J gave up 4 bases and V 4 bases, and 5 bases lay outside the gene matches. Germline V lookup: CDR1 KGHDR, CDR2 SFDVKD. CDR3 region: CATSEPSGRAPDTQYF. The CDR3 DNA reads TGTGCCACCAGTGAACCTAGCGGGAGGGCCCCAGATACGCAGTATTTT.

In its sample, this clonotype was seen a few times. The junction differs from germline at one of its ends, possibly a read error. CDR3 in DNA: TGCGCCAGCAGCACAGGGGATGGCTACACCTTC. Residues: CASSTGDGYTF. V is TRBV12-3 or TRBV12-4 and J is TRBJ1-2; 7 bases are a match to TRBD1. The CDR3 runs 11 residues.

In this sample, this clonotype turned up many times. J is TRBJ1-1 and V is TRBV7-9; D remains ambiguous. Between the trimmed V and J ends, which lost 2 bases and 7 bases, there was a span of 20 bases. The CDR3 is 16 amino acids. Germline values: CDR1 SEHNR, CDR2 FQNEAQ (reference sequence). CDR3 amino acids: CASSLLVRGDSFEAFF. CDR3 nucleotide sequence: TGTGCCAGCAGCTTATTGGTCCGCGGGGATTCATTTGAAGCTTTCTTT.

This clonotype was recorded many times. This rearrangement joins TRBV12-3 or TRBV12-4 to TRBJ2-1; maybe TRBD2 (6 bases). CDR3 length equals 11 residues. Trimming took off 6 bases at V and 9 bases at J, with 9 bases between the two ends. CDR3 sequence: CASSRRAEQFF. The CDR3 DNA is TGTGCCAGCAGCCGGAGGGCTGAGCAGTTCTTC.

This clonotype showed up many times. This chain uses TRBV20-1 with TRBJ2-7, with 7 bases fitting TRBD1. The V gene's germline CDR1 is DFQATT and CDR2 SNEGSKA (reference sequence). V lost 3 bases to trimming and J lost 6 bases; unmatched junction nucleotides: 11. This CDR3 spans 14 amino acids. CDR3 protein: CSASLGGAKSEQYF. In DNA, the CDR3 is TGCAGTGCTAGTTTAGGGGGCGCGAAAAGCGAGCAGTACTTC.

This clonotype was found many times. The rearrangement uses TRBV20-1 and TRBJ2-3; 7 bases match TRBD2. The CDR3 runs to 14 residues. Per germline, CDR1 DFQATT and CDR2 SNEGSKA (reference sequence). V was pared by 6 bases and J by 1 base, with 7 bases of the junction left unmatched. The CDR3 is CSARSGTGTDTQYF. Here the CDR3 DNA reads TGCAGTGCCCGAAGCGGGACGGGCACAGATACGCAGTATTTT.

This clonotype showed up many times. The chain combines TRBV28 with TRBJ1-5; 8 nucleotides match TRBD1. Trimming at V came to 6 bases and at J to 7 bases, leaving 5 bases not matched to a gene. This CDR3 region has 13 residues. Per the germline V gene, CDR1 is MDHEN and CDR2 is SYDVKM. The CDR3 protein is CASSRGQAQPQHF. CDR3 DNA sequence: TGTGCCAGCAGCAGGGGACAGGCCCAGCCCCAGCATTTT.

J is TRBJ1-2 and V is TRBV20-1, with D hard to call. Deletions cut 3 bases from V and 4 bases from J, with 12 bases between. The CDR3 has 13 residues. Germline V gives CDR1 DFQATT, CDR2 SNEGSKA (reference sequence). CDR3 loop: CSASSTVSYGYTF. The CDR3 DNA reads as TGCAGTGCTAGTTCAACAGTATCCTATGGCTACACCTTC.

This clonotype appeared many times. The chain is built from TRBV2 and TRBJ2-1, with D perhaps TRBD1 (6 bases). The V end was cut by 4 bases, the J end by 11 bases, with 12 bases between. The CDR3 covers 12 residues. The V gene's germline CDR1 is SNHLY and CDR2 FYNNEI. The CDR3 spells CASSVYGTQQFF. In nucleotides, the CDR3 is TGTGCCAGCAGTGTCTACGGGACACAGCAGTTCTTC.

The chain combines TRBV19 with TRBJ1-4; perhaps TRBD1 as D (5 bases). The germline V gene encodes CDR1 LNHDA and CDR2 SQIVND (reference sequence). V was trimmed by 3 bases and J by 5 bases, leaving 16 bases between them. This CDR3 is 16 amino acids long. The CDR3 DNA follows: TGTGCCAGTAGTATGGACCGGGGGATAAGAAATGAAAAACTGTTTTTT. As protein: CASSMDRGIRNEKLFF.

The CDR3 region is CSARDDGEKLFF. The CDR3 coding sequence is TGCAGTGCTAGAGATGATGGCGAAAAACTGTTTTTT. The rearrangement joins TRBV20-1 to TRBJ1-4; no definite D call. The CDR3 extends over 12 amino acids. Trimming removed 0 bases at V and 8 bases at J, with 7 bases between. Germline V gene lookup returns CDR1 DFQATT and CDR2 SNEGSKA (reference sequence).

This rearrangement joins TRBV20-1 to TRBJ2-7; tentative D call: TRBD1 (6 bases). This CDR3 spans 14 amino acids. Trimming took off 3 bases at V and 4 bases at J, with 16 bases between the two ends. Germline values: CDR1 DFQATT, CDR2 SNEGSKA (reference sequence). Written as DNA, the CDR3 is TGCAGTGCTAGTGTACACAGGGCGGCTTACGAGCAGTACTTC. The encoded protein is CSASVHRAAYEQYF.

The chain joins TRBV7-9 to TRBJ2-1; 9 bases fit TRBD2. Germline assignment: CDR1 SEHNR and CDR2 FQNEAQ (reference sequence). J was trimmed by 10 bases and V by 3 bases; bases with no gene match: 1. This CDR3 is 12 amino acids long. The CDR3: CASSFSGREQFF. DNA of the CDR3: TGTGCCAGCAGCTTTAGCGGGAGAGAGCAGTTCTTC. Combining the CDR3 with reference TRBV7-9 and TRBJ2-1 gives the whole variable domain DTGVSQNPRHKITKRGQNVTFRCDPISEHNRLYWYRQTLGQGPEFLTYFQNEAQLEKSRLLSDRFSAERPKGSFSTLEIQRTEQGDSAMYLCASSFSGREQFFGPGTRLTVL.

CDR3 protein: CASSLFSGIHYGYTF. The CDR3 nucleotides are TGTGCCAGCAGTTTATTTTCAGGGATTCACTATGGCTACACCTTC. This chain connects TRBV27 to TRBJ1-2, with TRBD1 as a possible D gene (5 bases). The CDR3 spans 15 residues. Trimming took off 1 base at V and 3 bases at J, with 12 bases between the two ends. Germline CDR1 reads MNHEY; CDR2 reads SMNVEV (reference sequence).

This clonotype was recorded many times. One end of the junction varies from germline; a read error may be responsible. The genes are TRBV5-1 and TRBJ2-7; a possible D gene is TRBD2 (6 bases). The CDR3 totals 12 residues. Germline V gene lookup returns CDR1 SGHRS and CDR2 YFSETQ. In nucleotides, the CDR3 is TGTGCCAGCAGTCTGACTAGGAGCGAGCAGTACTTC. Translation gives CASSLTRSEQYF.